This TCR beta chain was identified in a study of tumor-infiltrating lymphocytes in oesophageal squamous cell carcinoma. This clonotype was counted ten times or more. Each CDR3 protein is one row after TCRdb ran MiXCR on the PCR reads. Of 15,000 to 20,000 distinct CDR3 sequences in the sample, 35% to 55% were seen once. Germline CDR1 MNHEY, CDR2 SMNVEV (reference sequence). Trimming took off 0 bases at V and 0 bases at J, with 12 bases between the two ends. The CDR3 sequence is 16 residues long. The chain employs TRBV27 and TRBJ2-7; D ambiguous. The sample was blood. This TCR was recovered from a female donor with esophageal squamous cell carcinoma. The CDR3 sequence is CASSLSGSQGSYEQYF. The CDR3 region has the DNA TGTGCCAGCAGTTTATCAGGCTCCCAAGGCTCCTACGAGCAGTACTTC.